This entry lists 20 T cell receptor beta chains sequenced from one sample in a study of control samples from healthy donors and cancer patients. Clones were read by immunoSEQ multiplex PCR, and TCRdb kept only the in-frame ones, dropping some. The sample consists of under 200,000 clones, roughly 91% of them appearing once. Sequencing was done on a sample of blood. These receptors all come from a woman aged 25 to 39 in good health.

The chain couples TRBV4-1 to TRBJ2-7; TRBD2 aligns across 7 bases. Germline CDR1 MGHRA, CDR2 YSYEKL. This CDR3 is 14 amino acids long. V dropped 2 bases and J dropped 4; count of bases not matched to a gene: 5. The CDR3 region is CASSQISRGYEQYF. The CDR3 coding sequence is TGCGCCAGCAGCCAAATCTCGCGGGGGTACGAGCAGTACTTC.

The gene calls are TRBV11-2 and TRBJ1-6; the match to TRBD1 covers 7 bases. CDR1 and CDR2 (germline): SGHAT, FQNNGV. The ends lost 0 bases at V and 8 bases at J; junction bases unmatched: 1. The CDR3 spans 14 residues. This CDR3 is CASSLDGTDSPLHF. CDR3 bases: TGTGCCAGCAGCTTAGACGGGACAGATTCACCCCTCCACTTT.

The J gene is TRBJ1-1, the V gene TRBV12-3 or TRBV12-4, with 7 bases identical to TRBD1. With V trimmed by 6 bases and J by 7 bases, 2 bases remained unmatched. The CDR3 is made up of 11 amino acids. The CDR3 DNA reads TGTGCCAGCAGCCACAGGGGTGAAGCTTTCTTT. Amino acid sequence: CASSHRGEAFF.

This chain uses TRBV4-2 with TRBJ1-4; tentative D call: TRBD1 (6 bases). V was clipped by 0 bases and J by 4 bases, with 12 bases between them. From germline, CDR1 is LGHNA and CDR2 YNFKEQ. This CDR3 has 16 residues. This CDR3 reads CASSQDRGGSNEKLFF. The CDR3 DNA follows: TGTGCCAGCAGCCAAGATAGGGGGGGGAGTAATGAAAAACTGTTTTTT.

The J gene is TRBJ1-5, the V gene TRBV6-1, with unresolved D. V dropped 2 bases and J dropped 3 bases, with 5 bases sitting between them. CDR1 is MNHNS and CDR2 is SASEGT in the germline V gene. The CDR3 extends over 13 amino acids. CDR3 in amino acids: CASSEPPNQPQHF. CDR3 sequence (DNA): TGTGCCAGCAGTGAACCCCCCAATCAGCCCCAGCATTTT.

The chain recombines TRBV19 with TRBJ1-4; no reliable D call. The germline V and J ends were trimmed by 6 bases and 0 bases, with 11 bases remaining between them. This CDR3 region has 15 residues. The V gene's germline CDR1 is LNHDA and CDR2 SQIVND (reference sequence). The CDR3 DNA follows: TGTGCCAGTAGCCGGACCGGGGCAACTAATGAAAAACTGTTTTTT. This codes for CASSRTGATNEKLFF.

J is TRBJ2-6 and V is TRBV9; 7 nucleotides align to TRBD1. This CDR3 region has 17 residues. V was clipped by 8 bases and J by 0 bases; unmatched bases: 11. Germline V gene lookup returns CDR1 SGDLS and CDR2 YYNGEE. CDR3: CASAPGTASSGANVLTF. The CDR3 nucleotides read TGTGCCAGTGCCCCCGGGACAGCGAGCTCTGGGGCCAACGTCCTGACTTTC.

The sample holds a few counts of this clone. The CDR3 DNA reads as TGTGCCAGCAGCCAAGGCGCGGGAGCCACAGATACGCAGTATTTT. It yields the protein CASSQGAGATDTQYF. The chain is built from TRBV4-2 and TRBJ2-3, with 7 bases identical to TRBD2. The CDR3 has 15 amino acids. With V trimmed by 1 base and J by 2 bases, 3 bases remained unmatched. Looked up from germline, CDR1 is LGHNA and CDR2 is YNFKEQ.

This chain joins TRBV6-5 and TRBJ2-1; 7 bases are shared with TRBD1. The CDR3 covers 14 residues. Germline lookup yields CDR1 MNHEY and CDR2 SVGAGI. The trim removed 6 bases at V and 4 bases at J, leaving 6 bases unmatched. The CDR3 DNA reads as TGTGCCAGCAGCCCAGACAGGGTGTACAATGAGCAGTTCTTC. It yields the protein CASSPDRVYNEQFF.

The gene calls are TRBV7-2 and TRBJ2-7; 10 bases are shared with TRBD1. The CDR3 is 13 amino acids. Germline V gene lookup returns CDR1 SGHTA and CDR2 FQGNSA. J gave up 6 bases and V 1 base, and 0 bases lay outside the gene matches. CDR3 coding DNA: TGTGCCAGCAGCTTAGGGGACAGGGGCGAGCAGTACTTC. Amino acids: CASSLGDRGEQYF. Filled out from reference TRBV7-2 and TRBJ2-7, the complete variable domain reads GAGVSQSPSNKVTEKGKDVELRCDPISGHTALYWYRQSLGQGLEFLIYFQGNSAPDKSGLPSDRFSAERTGGSVSTLTIQRTQQEDSAVYLCASSLGDRGEQYFGPGTRLTVT.

Turning to this clone: Other nucleotide sequences in the sample specify the same CDR3. The chain employs TRBV7-2 and TRBJ1-2, with 8 nucleotides matching TRBD1. The germline V gene encodes CDR1 SGHTA and CDR2 FQGNSA. The CDR3 is 14 amino acids. After removal of 1 base from V and 5 bases from J, the junction contained 3 bases not matched to a gene. CDR3 amino acids: CASSLDRGYYGYTF. The CDR3 DNA reads as TGTGCCAGCAGCTTAGACAGGGGGTATTATGGCTACACCTTC.

This sequence joins TRBV18 and TRBJ2-1; 8 bases line up with TRBD2. Germline V gives CDR1 KGHSH, CDR2 LQKENI. Trimming removed 1 base from V and 7 bases from J; junction bases left unmatched: 6. The CDR3 runs to 15 residues. CDR3 region: CASSPLGGRINEQFF. DNA for the CDR3: TGTGCCAGCTCACCACTGGGCGGGAGGATAAATGAGCAGTTCTTC.

This sequence joins TRBV27 and TRBJ2-7; D is unresolved. Per the germline V gene, CDR1 is MNHEY and CDR2 is SMNVEV (reference sequence). The CDR3 is made up of 11 amino acids. V lost 4 bases and J 4 bases, leaving 5 bases between the germline ends. The CDR3 reads CASSSGYEQYF. In DNA form, the CDR3 reads TGTGCCAGCAGTTCCGGTTACGAGCAGTACTTC.

The chain joins TRBV6-5 to TRBJ2-2, with TRBD1 identical over 12 bases. From germline, CDR1 is MNHEY and CDR2 SVGAGI. Trimming removed 8 bases from V and 4 bases from J; junction bases left unmatched: 2. The length of the CDR3 is 14 residues. This chain's CDR3 is CASGGQGATGELFF. The CDR3 DNA follows: TGTGCCAGCGGGGGACAGGGGGCCACCGGGGAGCTGTTTTTT.

V and J are TRBV2 and TRBJ2-1, with D possibly matching TRBD1 (6 bases). In germline, CDR1 is SNHLY, CDR2 FYNNEI. This CDR3 has 15 residues. Trimming stripped 6 bases from V and 0 bases from J, with 12 bases between. The chain's CDR3 is CASRADRSSYNEQFF. CDR3 bases: TGTGCCAGCAGGGCCGACAGGAGCTCCTACAATGAGCAGTTCTTC. The full variable domain, rest sourced from reference TRBV2 and TRBJ2-1, is EPEVTQTPSHQVTQMGQEVILRCVPISNHLYFYWYRQILGQKVEFLVSFYNNEISEKSEIFDDQFSVERPDGSNFTLKIRSTKLEDSAMYFCASRADRSSYNEQFFGPGTRLTVL.

This sequence joins TRBV24-1 and TRBJ2-3; the match to TRBD2 covers 13 bases. J was trimmed by 1 base and V by 4 bases; bases with no gene match: 4. This CDR3 is built from 17 residues. In germline, CDR1 is KGHDR, CDR2 SFDVKD. CDR3 sequence reads: CATSDGGLAGGTDTQYF. The CDR3, as DNA: TGTGCCACCAGTGACGGCGGACTAGCGGGAGGCACAGATACGCAGTATTTT.

The chain is built from TRBV5-1 and TRBJ2-7, with D perhaps given as TRBD1 or TRBD2 (5 bases each). There are 13 residues in the CDR3. V lost 3 bases, J lost 2 bases, and 9 bases lay in between. Per germline, CDR1 SGHRS and CDR2 YFSETQ. The CDR3 region is CASSSGTPYEQYF. The CDR3 DNA sequence: TGCGCCAGCAGCTCCGGGACGCCCTACGAGCAGTACTTC.

The V and J genes are TRBV10-1 and TRBJ2-7; D perhaps matches TRBD2 (5 bases). V shed 5 bases and J shed 2 bases, with 10 bases lying between them. CDR1 and CDR2 (germline): WNHNN, SYGVQD (reference sequence). The CDR3 totals 13 residues. The CDR3 DNA is TGCGCCAGCAGTTGGACTGCTACCTACGAGCAGTACTTC. Translated: CASSWTATYEQYF.

The rearrangement joins TRBV6-5 to TRBJ1-3; D is undetermined. Germline CDR1 reads MNHEY; CDR2 reads SVGAGI. CDR3 length equals 14 residues. With 2 bases removed from V and 1 base from J, the gap between germline ends came to 6 bases. Written as DNA, the CDR3 is TGTGCCAGCAGTTACGCGGATTCTGGAAACACCATATATTTT. Its protein is CASSYADSGNTIYF.

The V call is TRBV2, the J call TRBJ1-5; D is possibly TRBD1 (6 bases). Germline V gene data show CDR1 as SNHLY and CDR2 as FYNNEI. The CDR3 length is 15 residues. The V gene lost 7 bases and the J gene lost 4 bases, with 17 bases spanning the gap. The CDR3 reads CASKPRGLRNQPQHF. CDR3 DNA sequence: TGTGCCAGCAAGCCCCGGGGGCTTCGAAATCAGCCCCAGCATTTT.